Listed below are T cell receptor beta chains from one sample, sequenced in a study of blood T cells in healthy people across ages. TCRdb independently ran MiXCR on the 5' RACE reads; one entry per CDR3 protein. This table has roughly 2 million distinct CDR3 sequences, about 50% appearing once. The specimen was blood. The receptors derive from a woman in her forties in good health. Both conserved end residues are part of each CDR3. Fields, in order: clone size, J gene, D gene, V gene, CDR3 protein, CDR3 DNA. A D gene is named only where the DNA matches it firmly. Where a row states a size, it is once, few, many or the class of an expanded clone; other rows omit it.

>.|TRBJ2-5|TRBD2|TRBV9
CASSGLTSGGVFGETQYF
TGTGCCAGCAGCGGACTGACTAGCGGGGGGGTCTTCGGCGAGACCCAGTACTTC
>few|TRBJ2-7|.|TRBV2
CASGRVTGQEQYF
TGTGCCAGCGGACGCGTAACAGGGCAAGAGCAGTACTTC
>few|TRBJ2-7|TRBD1|TRBV6-5
CASRRDRGFYEQYF
TGTGCCAGCAGACGGGACAGGGGGTTCTACGAGCAGTACTTC
>.|TRBJ1-2|.|TRBV7-9
CASSLRMYGYTF
TGTGCCAGCAGCTTAAGGATGTATGGCTACACCTTC
>.|TRBJ1-2|TRBD1|TRBV5-1
CASSLVVTGGMDYGYTF
TGCGCCAGCAGCTTGGTGGTGACAGGGGGCATGGACTATGGCTACACCTTC
>.|TRBJ2-1|TRBD2|TRBV7-9
CASRQSGGTGNEQFF
TGTGCCAGCAGACAAAGCGGGGGGACGGGCAATGAGCAGTTCTTC
>few|TRBJ2-6|.|TRBV12-5
CASGLKGPGANVLTF
TGTGCTAGTGGTTTGAAAGGGCCTGGGGCCAACGTCCTGACTTTC
>.|TRBJ2-3|.|TRBV6-5
CASSYFPVGGSSTDTQYF
TGTGCCAGCAGTTACTTCCCTGTGGGGGGCTCGAGCACAGATACGCAGTATTTT
>.|TRBJ2-5|.|TRBV20-1
CSAGPTGETQYF
TGCAGTGCTGGACCTACTGGAGAGACCCAGTACTTC
>.|TRBJ1-4|TRBD1|TRBV24-1
CATSDTGTGDEKLFF
TGTGCCACCAGTGATACCGGGACAGGGGATGAAAAACTGTTTTTT
>.|TRBJ1-1|.|TRBV18
CASSPGVPEAFF
TGTGCCAGCTCACCGGGGGTACCTGAAGCTTTCTTT
>few|TRBJ2-1|.|TRBV11-1
CASSLQMEGNEQFF
TGTGCCAGCAGCTTACAGATGGAGGGGAATGAGCAGTTCTTC
>.|TRBJ2-5|TRBD1|TRBV9
CASSVGTVTPLQYF
TGTGCCAGCAGCGTCGGGACAGTAACTCCCCTCCAGTACTTC
>.|TRBJ2-1|TRBD1|TRBV7-2
CATQQGNYNEQFF
TGTGCCACCCAACAGGGGAACTACAATGAGCAGTTCTTC
>.|TRBJ1-2|.|TRBV7-3
CASSLIQGDGYTF
TGTGCCAGCAGCTTAATACAGGGAGATGGCTACACCTTC
>few|TRBJ2-1|TRBD1|TRBV5-6
CASSYVDRERYNEQFF
TGTGCCAGCAGCTACGTCGACAGGGAGAGGTACAATGAGCAGTTCTTC
>.|TRBJ1-2|TRBD1|TRBV12-3/TRBV12-4
CASSFRTGGASGYTF
TGTGCCAGCAGTTTTCGGACAGGGGGCGCGTCTGGCTACACCTTC
>.|TRBJ2-5|TRBD2|TRBV15
CATRTRLAGKETQYF
TGTGCCACCAGGACGAGACTAGCGGGAAAAGAGACCCAGTACTTC
>.|TRBJ2-3|TRBD2|TRBV4-3
CASTFVGSGGYADTQYF
TGCGCCAGCACGTTCGTTGGTTCGGGGGGGTATGCAGATACGCAGTATTTT
>few|TRBJ2-7|.|TRBV9
CASSVELGYEQYF
TGTGCCAGCAGCGTAGAATTAGGGTACGAGCAGTACTTC
>.|TRBJ2-1|TRBD2|TRBV28
CASYVGLAGGEQFF
TGTGCCAGCTACGTAGGACTAGCGGGGGGCGAGCAGTTCTTC
>.|TRBJ2-5|TRBD2|TRBV2
CAGGTSGANPETQYF
TGTGCCGGTGGGACTAGCGGGGCTAACCCAGAGACCCAGTACTTC
>many|TRBJ2-1|.|TRBV18
CASSPPGLYNEQFF
TGTGCCAGCTCACCGCCGGGCCTCTACAATGAGCAGTTCTTC
>.|TRBJ1-5|.|TRBV7-6
CASSPLLGGDQPQHF
TGTGCCAGCAGCCCCCTTTTAGGAGGGGATCAGCCCCAGCATTTT
>.|TRBJ1-2|.|TRBV27
CASSALRTDSTLYGYTF
TGTGCCAGCAGTGCGCTTAGGACAGACAGCACCCTATATGGCTACACCTTC
>.|TRBJ2-3|TRBD2|TRBV20-1
CSAGTSAADTQYF
TGCAGTGCGGGGACTAGCGCCGCGGATACGCAGTATTTT
>few|TRBJ1-5|.|TRBV2
CASSEALPDQPQHF
TGTGCCAGCAGTGAAGCGCTTCCTGATCAGCCCCAGCATTTT
>.|TRBJ2-1|.|TRBV5-1
CASSKSPDRDEQFF
TGCGCCAGCAGCAAAAGTCCTGACCGCGATGAGCAGTTCTTC
>few|TRBJ2-1|.|TRBV7-2
CASSLRRGISYNEQFF
TGTGCCAGCAGCTTACGGCGGGGAATCTCCTACAATGAGCAGTTCTTC
>.|TRBJ1-1|.|TRBV7-2
CASSLGSGEKAFF
TGTGCCAGCAGCTTAGGTTCTGGTGAGAAAGCTTTCTTT
>few|TRBJ2-6|TRBD1|TRBV28
CASSPTKSGTGVYSGANVLTF
TGTGCCAGCAGCCCCACTAAATCCGGGACAGGGGTTTACTCTGGGGCCAACGTCCTGACTTTC
>few|TRBJ2-5|TRBD2|TRBV6-2/TRBV6-3
CASTSPTSGTIQETQYF
TGTGCCAGCACCTCACCGACTAGCGGGACGATCCAAGAGACCCAGTACTTC
>.|TRBJ2-3|TRBD1|TRBV12-3/TRBV12-4
CASRSDRGRTDTQYF
TGTGCCAGCAGATCCGACAGGGGGCGTACAGATACGCAGTATTTT
>once|TRBJ2-3|.|TRBV6-2/TRBV6-3
CASSSPVTRTDTQYF
TGTGCCAGCAGTTCCCCGGTGACACGCACAGATACGCAGTATTTT
>.|TRBJ2-1|.|TRBV29-1
CSAPGEGTYNEQFF
TGCAGCGCTCCAGGGGAGGGGACCTACAATGAGCAGTTCTTC
>few|TRBJ2-6|.|TRBV12-3/TRBV12-4
CASSPPFEPALGANVLTF
TGTGCCAGCAGCCCCCCGTTCGAACCTGCTTTAGGGGCCAACGTCCTGACTTTC
>.|TRBJ2-1|TRBD1|TRBV5-8
CASKQTGGNEQFF
TGTGCCAGCAAACAGACAGGGGGCAATGAGCAGTTCTTC
>few|TRBJ1-2|TRBD1|TRBV5-1
CASSFTRGTGAYGYTF
TGCGCCAGCAGCTTCACCCGTGGGACAGGGGCCTATGGCTACACCTTC
>few|TRBJ2-1|.|TRBV15
CATTPGVSDNEQFF
TGTGCCACCACCCCGGGAGTTTCGGACAATGAGCAGTTCTTC